This TCR beta chain stems from a study of radiation and T cells in renal cell carcinoma. Whole-study findings and limits: Top tumor clonotypes rose in blood 2 weeks post-radiation, then contracted. Pretreatment tumor biopsies were lacking, so baseline clonotypes are unknown.

Libraries were prepared by immunoSEQ multiplex PCR; TCRdb keeps only in-frame clonotypes and omits some of them. Here the sample spans roughly 61,000 clones, about 80% being singletons. The CDR3 has 14 amino acids. Unmatched junction bases numbered 7, after V lost 4 bases and J lost 5 bases. From germline, CDR1 is SGHNT and CDR2 YYREEE (reference sequence). As concerns this clone: Antigen: not known.

Time point: blood 4 weeks post-SBRT, at nephrectomy. Treatment noted: 15 Gy SBRT to primary tumor, nephrectomy 4 weeks later. Nephrectomy followed 15 Gy stereotactic body radiation by 4 weeks. Radiation-treated patients gave blood at baseline, week 2 and week 4. The sequence derives from a man in his sixties with renal cell carcinoma. The chain uses TRBV5-4 and TRBJ1-2; 8 positions match TRBD1. This specimen was blood, taken from a patient whose treatment included radiotherapy and nephrectomy. In nucleotides, the CDR3 is TGTGCCAGCAGCGGCCCAGGGGGCCGGTATGGCTACACCTTC. As protein: CASSGPGGRYGYTF.